This TCR beta chain was captured by sequencing in a study of blood T cells in healthy people across ages (dated by TCRdb to the mid-2010s). With regard to the full study: In model experiments, roughly one uniquely barcoded TCR beta cDNA molecule per two T cells was captured by template switching. To track age-related changes in TCR beta repertoire diversity, the study relied on deep sequencing normalized with unique cDNA molecular identifiers. The study analyzed two additional independent replicas of 1 million unique cDNA reads from the same blood draw for two donors, one aged 18 to 29 and one aged 80 or older. The donors were split into four age groups: young (average 16 years), middle-aged (39), aged (over 55) and long-lived (approximately 89). To avoid experimental bias, donors of different ages were distributed randomly across sequencing lanes.

The CDR3 spans 14 residues, from the cysteine through the phenylalanine. Of all the DNA, just the CDR3 is kept, 42 bases in frame from base 1. Per the germline V gene (reference sequence), DFQATT is the CDR1 and SNEGSKA is the CDR2. V ends up 6 bases short and J 4 bases short, with an unmatched junction base count of 10. Only one count was recorded for this clonotype. Which antigen it targets is not known. Within one base of it there is no much larger clone, and no base qualities were kept. Donors were 39 systemically healthy Caucasian individuals from Russia aged roughly 6 to 95 years. About 9.8 milliliters of peripheral blood were drawn from each donor into EDTA-treated Vacutainer tubes. Ficoll-Paque density-gradient centrifugation was used to isolate PBMCs, with at least 7 million per sample. Trizol reagent was used to extract total RNA from the PBMCs, yielding at least 6 micrograms per sample. For every donor, flow cytometry on a PBMC aliquot measured the percentage of naive CD45RAhigh/CD27high T cells.

Study-wide conclusions, independent of this receptor: Estimates of total diversity from one million sequenced T cells were regarded as lower bounds and underestimates. Bulk unsorted PBMC profiling prevented conclusive comparison of naive and antigen-experienced compartments. A strong correlation was found between observed TCR beta diversity and the percentage of naive T cells measured by flow cytometry. The long-lived group showed more naive CD4+ T cells, fewer expanded clones and increased TCR diversity than the aged group, suggesting age selection. Because donor CMV infection status was unknown, age-related changes in expanded clonotypes were potentially confounded. Observed TCR beta diversity per million T cells fell roughly linearly with age, and a significant reduction was already apparent by age around 39.

Library preparation employed 5' RACE. Sequenced on an Illumina HiSeq 2500. A second roughly 7 to 12 cycle PCR used a sample-barcoded 5' primer and a J-beta primer mix. A unique molecular identifier was introduced onto each TCR beta cDNA molecule by a template-switch 5' adaptor carrying 12 random nucleotides. Each sample yielded at least 2.5 million CDR3-containing paired-end reads. First-strand cDNA synthesis was performed from all RNA using the Mint cDNA synthesis kit, with priming by a TRBC-specific oligonucleotide. All cDNA was treated with uracil-DNA glycosylase and then went through a first 18-cycle PCR with the universal primers M1SS and BC2_uni_R. The published analysis was carried out like this. For normalization, 1 million high-quality reads were randomly selected from each sample, with every read carrying a distinct molecular identifier. Reads with shared molecular identifiers were discarded instead of being binned into consensus sequences. MiTCR, set to a Q25 quality threshold and the strictest error-elimination algorithm, was used for CDR3 identification, clonotype clustering and error correction. Lower-bound total TCR beta diversity was estimated with a nonparametric unseen species model using Euler transformation. TCRdb reprocessed the public reads (quality trimming at Q25 with fastp, clone calling with MiXCR) and kept in-frame beta chains. Under each unique CDR3 protein, matching rows form one entry showing the most common genes and DNA. TCRdb's processing, not the authors', yielded these V and J calls. For this sample there are 850,000 to 1,300,000 distinct CDR3 sequences; around 45% appear just once. Jointly, the top ten make up approximately 17% of the sample.

The clonotype originates from a woman in her fifties or sixties in good health. The material sequenced was blood. The sequence links TRBV20-1 to TRBJ1-2; 8 bases in the junction line up with TRBD1. The DNA is TGCAGTGCCCCCAAACCGGGACAGGTCTATGGCTACACCTTC. It translates as CSAPKPGQVYGYTF.